This T cell receptor beta chain was identified in a study of blood T cell repertoires in COVID-19. Overall study: T cells, B-cell-depleted T cells, or PBMCs provided the cDNA or gDNA that served as material.

Measured with immunoSEQ multiplex PCR; TCRdb has only the in-frame clones, and not every one. The repertoire has 240,000 or so clones, approximately 90% of them found once; the top ten carry 0.87%. Germline V gene data show CDR1 as LNHDA and CDR2 as SQIVND (reference sequence). J was trimmed by 4 bases and V by 4 bases; bases with no gene match: 3. The CDR3 runs to 14 residues. Self-reported history from a screening survey and questionnaire set each donor's cohort. Exposed enrollees had met someone with a PCR-confirmed or clinician-diagnosed COVID-19 case at some point within the 2 weeks before study entry.

This receptor was taken from a man in his forties or fifties who had been exposed to COVID-19. Sequencing used PBMCs or T cells enriched from blood (not recorded which). The chain recombines TRBV19 with TRBJ1-2; TRBD1 matches 10 bases. The CDR3, as DNA: TGTGCCAGTAGTAGGGGACAGGGGATCTATGGCTACACCTTC. The encoded protein is CASSRGQGIYGYTF. Full variable domain (missing parts from reference TRBV19 and TRBJ1-2): DGGITQSPKYLFRKEGQNVTLSCEQNLNHDAMYWYRQDPGQGLRLIYYSQIVNDFQKGDIAEGYSVSREKKESFPLTVTSAQKNPTAFYLCASSRGQGIYGYTFGSGTRLTVV.